These T cell receptor beta chains were read from a single sample in a study of blood T cell repertoires in COVID-19. Some clones are missing from TCRdb's copy, which holds only in-frame ones; the method was immunoSEQ multiplex PCR. The sample consists of about 98,000 clones, 81% of them appearing once. Source material: peripheral blood. The source is a woman at least 80 years old with acute or convalescent COVID-19. Each CDR3 is given with its conserved first and last residue. A D gene is named only where the DNA matches it firmly. The listing skips clone size in some rows; elsewhere it reads once, few, many or a size class.

TRBD2	TRBV7-2	NA	TRBJ2-1	TGTGCCAGCATCACTAGCGGGGCTGGCAATGAGCAGTTCTTC	CASITSGAGNEQFF
TRBD1	TRBV30	few	TRBJ2-3	TGTGCCTGGAAGTGGACAGGTGTTGATACGCAGTATTTT	CAWKWTGVDTQYF
TRBD2	TRBV6-5	NA	TRBJ2-5	TGTGCCAGCAGTCTAGCGGGAAATGAAGAGACCCAGTACTTC	CASSLAGNEETQYF
NA	TRBV6-5	once	TRBJ2-3	TGTGCCAGCGTTCTGTCAGATACGCAGTATTTT	CASVLSDTQYF
TRBD1	TRBV5-1	NA	TRBJ1-6	TGCGCCAGCAGCCCGAGGACAGGGGCGAATTCACCCCTCCACTTT	CASSPRTGANSPLHF
TRBD1	TRBV27	few	TRBJ1-1	TGTGCCAGCAGCCGTGACAGGGGGCCGGGCACTGAAGCTTTCTTT	CASSRDRGPGTEAFF
NA	TRBV7-7	NA	TRBJ2-3	TGTGCCAGCAGCTCAGGGCCCGCTAGCACAGATACGCAGTATTTT	CASSSGPASTDTQYF
NA	TRBV18	NA	TRBJ2-7	TGTGCCAGCTCAGGGGCCAGACCCTACGAGCAGTACTTC	CASSGARPYEQYF
TRBD1	TRBV5-1	once	TRBJ1-1	TGCGCCAGCAGCTTGCGGGACAGGGACCTCATTGCTTTCTTT	CASSLRDRDLIAFF
TRBD2	TRBV4-1	NA	TRBJ2-5	TGCGCCAGCAGCCAAGAAAGGGAACTAGCGGGGAGTGAGACCCAGTACTTC	CASSQERELAGSETQYF
TRBD1	TRBV20-1	NA	TRBJ1-5	TGCAGTGCTAGTCCCGGGACAGGGGACGGTCAGCCCCAGCATTTT	CSASPGTGDGQPQHF
NA	TRBV7-2	NA	TRBJ2-5	TGTGCCAGCAGCTTAGGGGGCAGGGCGGTAGAGACCCAGTACTTC	CASSLGGRAVETQYF
NA	TRBV5-1	NA	TRBJ1-5	TGCGCCAGCAGCCCCTCTCCCGCGGGGACCAATCAGCCCCAGCATTTT	CASSPSPAGTNQPQHF
TRBD1	TRBV5-8	few	TRBJ1-6	TGTGCCAGCAGCTCGGACAGGGGCCGATATAATTCACCCCTCCACTTT	CASSSDRGRYNSPLHF
TRBD2	TRBV2	NA	TRBJ2-3	TGTGCCAGCACGTTGGGACTAGCGGGGGGGCGGGCAGATACGCAGTATTTT	CASTLGLAGGRADTQYF
NA	TRBV2	NA	TRBJ1-4	TGTGCCAGCAGGATAGTAAGACAGGAAAATGAAAAACTGTTTTTT	CASRIVRQENEKLFF
TRBD2	TRBV7-9	once	TRBJ2-7	TGTGCCAGCAGCGTCGTCCCGGGACTAGCGGGGGGGACCTACGAGCAGTACTTC	CASSVVPGLAGGTYEQYF
NA	TRBV6-2/TRBV6-3	NA	TRBJ1-5	TGTGCCAGCAGTTACTCGGCAGGGTTGAATCAGCCCCAGCATTTT	CASSYSAGLNQPQHF
NA	TRBV5-1	NA	TRBJ2-6	TGCGCCAGCAGCTTGTTGGTAGCCTCTGGGGCCAACGTCCTGACTTTC	CASSLLVASGANVLTF
TRBD2	TRBV5-4	NA	TRBJ2-5	TGTGCCAGCAGCTTGGGCGGGGGGTACCAAGAGACCCAGTACTTC	CASSLGGGYQETQYF
NA	TRBV27	NA	TRBJ1-1	TGTGCCAGCAGTACAAGACAGGCTCCAAGGTACTCTGAAGCTTTCTTT	CASSTRQAPRYSEAFF
TRBD1	TRBV5-6	few	TRBJ2-5	TGTGCCAGCAGTCGAGGACAGGGCGGAGAGACCCAGTACTTC	CASSRGQGGETQYF
NA	TRBV30	once	TRBJ2-7	TGTGCCTGGGGGAGCAATTCCTACGAGCAGTACTTC	CAWGSNSYEQYF
NA	TRBV5-4	NA	TRBJ1-2	TGTGCCAGCAGCTTGAGGGGATTCGGAGTTTATGGCTACACCTTC	CASSLRGFGVYGYTF
NA	TRBV2	few	TRBJ1-6	TGTGCCAGCACCTTCACTGAAGATAATTCACCCCTCCACTTT	CASTFTEDNSPLHF
TRBD1	TRBV25-1	NA	TRBJ2-5	TGTGCCAGCAGTCTCCGAGGGACAGCACAAGAGACCCAGTACTTC	CASSLRGTAQETQYF
TRBD1	TRBV3-1/TRBV3-2	few	TRBJ1-5	TGTGCCAGCAGCCAAGATCGACAGGGGTTTGATCAGCCCCAGCATTTT	CASSQDRQGFDQPQHF
NA	TRBV27	NA	TRBJ2-1	TGTGCCAGCCGAGGGTGGGACCCGGGGGTGGATGAGCAGTTCTTC	CASRGWDPGVDEQFF
TRBD1	TRBV5-1	NA	TRBJ2-3	TGCGCCAGCAGCTCCCGGACAGGGGGCGTAGATACGCAGTATTTT	CASSSRTGGVDTQYF
TRBD1	TRBV28	NA	TRBJ1-2	TGTGCCAGCAGCCCCGGACAGGGGGCTTATGGCTACACCTTC	CASSPGQGAYGYTF
NA	TRBV28	NA	TRBJ1-1	TGTGCCAGTTACCAGGACATGGGTATTAACACTGAAGCTTTCTTT	CASYQDMGINTEAFF
NA	TRBV9	once	TRBJ2-3	TGTGCCAGCAGCGTAGCTCCGGTAGGCACAGATACGCAGTATTTT	CASSVAPVGTDTQYF
NA	TRBV2	NA	TRBJ1-2	TGTGCCAGCACCGCGGGGGAAAACTATGGCTACACCTTC	CASTAGENYGYTF
TRBD1	TRBV2	NA	TRBJ1-2	TGTGCCAGCAGTAGGGACAGTTCGAACTATGGCTACACCTTC	CASSRDSSNYGYTF
TRBD1	TRBV6-5	NA	TRBJ1-5	TGTGCCAGCAGTCGAGACAGGGTCCAGCCCCAGCATTTT	CASSRDRVQPQHF
TRBD1	TRBV29-1	NA	TRBJ2-2	TGCAGCGTTGTAAGGGCAGGGGGCGGGGAGCTGTTTTTT	CSVVRAGGGELFF
TRBD1	TRBV30	few	TRBJ1-1	TGTGCCTGGAGCCTCCGGGACAGAGTGTCTGAAGCTTTCTTT	CAWSLRDRVSEAFF
NA	TRBV6-6	NA	TRBJ1-6	TGTGCCAGCAAGGGGAATAGCAATTCACCCCTCCACTTT	CASKGNSNSPLHF
NA	TRBV5-6	NA	TRBJ2-5	TGTGCCAGCAGCTTGCAGGGGTTACAGGAGACCCAGTACTTC	CASSLQGLQETQYF
TRBD1	TRBV20-1	NA	TRBJ2-7	TGCAGTGCTAGTAAGGATGGACAGGGCATCTACGAGCAGTACTTC	CSASKDGQGIYEQYF
NA	TRBV2	NA	TRBJ1-2	TGTGCCAGCAGTCTAAGAACTAACTATGGCTACACCTTC	CASSLRTNYGYTF
NA	TRBV25-1	NA	TRBJ2-5	TGTGCCAGCAGTCCCGGCGGAGGAATCCCACCGGAGACCCAGTACTTC	CASSPGGGIPPETQYF
NA	TRBV2	NA	TRBJ1-6	TGTGCCAGCAGTGAGGGCAGGGGATCCTCACCCCTCCACTTT	CASSEGRGSSPLHF